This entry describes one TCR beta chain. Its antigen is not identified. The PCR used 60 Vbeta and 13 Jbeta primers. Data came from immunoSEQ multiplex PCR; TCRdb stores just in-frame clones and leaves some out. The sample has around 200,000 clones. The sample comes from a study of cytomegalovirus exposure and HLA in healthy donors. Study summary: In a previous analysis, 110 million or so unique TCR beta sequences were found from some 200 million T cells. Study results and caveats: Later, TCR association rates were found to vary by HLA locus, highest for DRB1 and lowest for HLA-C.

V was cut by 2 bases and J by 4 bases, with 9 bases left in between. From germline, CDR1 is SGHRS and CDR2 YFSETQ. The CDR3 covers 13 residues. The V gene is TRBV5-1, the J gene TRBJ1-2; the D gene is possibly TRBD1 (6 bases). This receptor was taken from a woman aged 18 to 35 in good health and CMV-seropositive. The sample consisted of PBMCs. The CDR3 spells CASSFGGPYGYTF. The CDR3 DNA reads TGCGCCAGCAGCTTCGGGGGGCCCTATGGCTACACCTTC.